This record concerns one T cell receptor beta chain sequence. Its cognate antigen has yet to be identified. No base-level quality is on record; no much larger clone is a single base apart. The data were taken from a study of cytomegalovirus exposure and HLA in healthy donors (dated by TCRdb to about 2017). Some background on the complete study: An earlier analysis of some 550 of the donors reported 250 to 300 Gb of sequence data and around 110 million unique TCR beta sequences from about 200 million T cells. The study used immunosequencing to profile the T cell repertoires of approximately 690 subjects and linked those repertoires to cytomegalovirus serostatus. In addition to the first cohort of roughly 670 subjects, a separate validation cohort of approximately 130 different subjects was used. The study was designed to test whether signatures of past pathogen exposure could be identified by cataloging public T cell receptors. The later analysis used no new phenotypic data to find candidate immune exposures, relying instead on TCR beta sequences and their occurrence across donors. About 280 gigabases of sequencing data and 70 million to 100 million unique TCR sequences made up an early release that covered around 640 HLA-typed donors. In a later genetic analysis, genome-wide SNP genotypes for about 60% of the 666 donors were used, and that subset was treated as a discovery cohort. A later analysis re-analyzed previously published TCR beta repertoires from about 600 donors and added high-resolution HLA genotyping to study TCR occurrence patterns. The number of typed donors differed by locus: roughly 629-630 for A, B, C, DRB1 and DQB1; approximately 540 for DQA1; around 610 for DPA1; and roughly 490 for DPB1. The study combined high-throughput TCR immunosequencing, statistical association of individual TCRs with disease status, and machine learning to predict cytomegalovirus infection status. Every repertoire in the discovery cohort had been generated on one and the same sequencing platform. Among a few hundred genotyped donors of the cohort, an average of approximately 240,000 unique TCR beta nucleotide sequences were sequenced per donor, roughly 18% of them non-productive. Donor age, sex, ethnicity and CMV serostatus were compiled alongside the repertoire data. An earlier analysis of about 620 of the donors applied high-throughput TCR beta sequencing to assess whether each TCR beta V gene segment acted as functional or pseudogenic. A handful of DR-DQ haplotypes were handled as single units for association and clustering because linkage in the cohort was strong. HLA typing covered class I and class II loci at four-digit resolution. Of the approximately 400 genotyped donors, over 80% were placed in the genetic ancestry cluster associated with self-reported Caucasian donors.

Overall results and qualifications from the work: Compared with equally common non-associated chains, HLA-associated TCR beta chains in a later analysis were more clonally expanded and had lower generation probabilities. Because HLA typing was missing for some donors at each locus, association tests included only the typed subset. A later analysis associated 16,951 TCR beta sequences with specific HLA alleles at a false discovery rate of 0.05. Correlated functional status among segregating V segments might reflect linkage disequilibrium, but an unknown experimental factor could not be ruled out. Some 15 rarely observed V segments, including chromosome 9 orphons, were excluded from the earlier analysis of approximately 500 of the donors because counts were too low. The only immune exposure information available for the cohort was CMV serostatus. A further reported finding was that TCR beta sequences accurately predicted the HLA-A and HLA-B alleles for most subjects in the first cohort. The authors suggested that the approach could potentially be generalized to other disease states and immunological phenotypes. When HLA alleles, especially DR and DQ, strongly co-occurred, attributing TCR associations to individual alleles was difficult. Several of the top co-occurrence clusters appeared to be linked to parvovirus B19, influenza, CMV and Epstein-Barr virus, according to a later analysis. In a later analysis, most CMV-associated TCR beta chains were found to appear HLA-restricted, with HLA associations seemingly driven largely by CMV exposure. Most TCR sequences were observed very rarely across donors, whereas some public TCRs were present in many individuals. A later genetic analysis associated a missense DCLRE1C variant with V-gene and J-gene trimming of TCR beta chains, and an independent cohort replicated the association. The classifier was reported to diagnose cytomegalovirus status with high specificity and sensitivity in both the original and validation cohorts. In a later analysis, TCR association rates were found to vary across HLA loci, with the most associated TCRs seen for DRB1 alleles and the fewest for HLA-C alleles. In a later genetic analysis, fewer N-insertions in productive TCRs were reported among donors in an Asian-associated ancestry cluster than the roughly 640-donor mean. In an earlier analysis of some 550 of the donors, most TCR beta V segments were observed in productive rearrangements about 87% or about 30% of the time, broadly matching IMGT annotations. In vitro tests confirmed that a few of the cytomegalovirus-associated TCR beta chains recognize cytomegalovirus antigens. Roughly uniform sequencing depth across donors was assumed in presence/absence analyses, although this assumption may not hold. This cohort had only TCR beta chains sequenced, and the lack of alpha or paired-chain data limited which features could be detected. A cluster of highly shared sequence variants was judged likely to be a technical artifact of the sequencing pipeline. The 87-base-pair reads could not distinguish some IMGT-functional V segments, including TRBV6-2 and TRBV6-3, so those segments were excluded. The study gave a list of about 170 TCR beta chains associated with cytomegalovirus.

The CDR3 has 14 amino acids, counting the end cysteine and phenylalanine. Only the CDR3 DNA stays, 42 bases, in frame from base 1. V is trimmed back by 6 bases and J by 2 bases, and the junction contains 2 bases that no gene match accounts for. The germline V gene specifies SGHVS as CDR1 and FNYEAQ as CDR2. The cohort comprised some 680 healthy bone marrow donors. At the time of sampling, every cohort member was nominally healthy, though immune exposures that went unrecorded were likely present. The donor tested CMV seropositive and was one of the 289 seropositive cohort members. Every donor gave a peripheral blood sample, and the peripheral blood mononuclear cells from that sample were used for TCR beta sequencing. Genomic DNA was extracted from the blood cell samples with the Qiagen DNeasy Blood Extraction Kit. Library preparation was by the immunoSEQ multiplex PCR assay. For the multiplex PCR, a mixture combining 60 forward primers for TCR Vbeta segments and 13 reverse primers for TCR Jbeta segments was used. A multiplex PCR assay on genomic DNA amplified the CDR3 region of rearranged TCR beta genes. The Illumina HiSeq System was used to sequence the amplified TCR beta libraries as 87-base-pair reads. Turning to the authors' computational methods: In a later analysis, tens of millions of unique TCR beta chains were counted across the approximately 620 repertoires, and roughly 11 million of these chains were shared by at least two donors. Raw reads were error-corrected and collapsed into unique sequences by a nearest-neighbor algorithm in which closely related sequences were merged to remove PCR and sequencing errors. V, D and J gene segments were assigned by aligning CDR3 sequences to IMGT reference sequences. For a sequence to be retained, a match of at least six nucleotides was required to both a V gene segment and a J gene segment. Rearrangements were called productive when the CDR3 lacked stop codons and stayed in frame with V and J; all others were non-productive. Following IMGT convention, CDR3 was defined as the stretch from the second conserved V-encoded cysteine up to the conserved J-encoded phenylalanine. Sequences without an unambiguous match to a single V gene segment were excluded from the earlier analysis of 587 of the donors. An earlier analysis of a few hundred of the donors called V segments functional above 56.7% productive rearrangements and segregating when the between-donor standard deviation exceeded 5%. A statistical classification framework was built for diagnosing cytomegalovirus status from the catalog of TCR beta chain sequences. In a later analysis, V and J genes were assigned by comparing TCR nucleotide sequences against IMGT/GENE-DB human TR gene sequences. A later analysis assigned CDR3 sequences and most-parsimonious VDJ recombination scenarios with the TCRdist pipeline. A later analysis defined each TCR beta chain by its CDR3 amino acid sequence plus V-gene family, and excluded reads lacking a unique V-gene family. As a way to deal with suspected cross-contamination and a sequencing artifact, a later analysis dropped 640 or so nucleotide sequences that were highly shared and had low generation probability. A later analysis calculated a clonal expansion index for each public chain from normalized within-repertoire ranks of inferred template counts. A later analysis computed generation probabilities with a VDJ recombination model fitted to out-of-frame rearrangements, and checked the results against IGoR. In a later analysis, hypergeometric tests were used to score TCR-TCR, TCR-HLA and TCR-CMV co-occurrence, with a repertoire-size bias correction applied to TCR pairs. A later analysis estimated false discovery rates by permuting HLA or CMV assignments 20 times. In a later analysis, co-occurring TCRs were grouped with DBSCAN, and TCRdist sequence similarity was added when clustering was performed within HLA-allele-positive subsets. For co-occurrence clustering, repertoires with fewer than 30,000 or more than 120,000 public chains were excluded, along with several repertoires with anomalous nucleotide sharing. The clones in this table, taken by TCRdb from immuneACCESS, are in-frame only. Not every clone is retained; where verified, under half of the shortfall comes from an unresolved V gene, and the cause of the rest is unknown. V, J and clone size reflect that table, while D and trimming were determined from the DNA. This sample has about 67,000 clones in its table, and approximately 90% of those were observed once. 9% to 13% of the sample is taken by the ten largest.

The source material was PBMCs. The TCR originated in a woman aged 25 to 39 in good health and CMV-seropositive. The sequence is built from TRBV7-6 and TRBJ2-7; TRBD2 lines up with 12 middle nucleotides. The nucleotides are TGTGCCAGCAGTCCTAGCGGGAGGGCCTACGAGCAGTACTTC. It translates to CASSPSGRAYEQYF.